This T cell receptor (beta chain) was observed in a study of sequential checkpoint blockade in melanoma. Study overall: After both sequences, patients received maintenance nivolumab.

The assay was immunoSEQ multiplex PCR, and TCRdb's table has in-frame clones only and misses some. The sample includes 20,000 to 25,000 clones, roughly 80% of them seen just once. Treatment in this sample: randomized to nivolumab then ipilimumab (arm A) or the reverse (arm B). No patient had prior DNA-damaging chemotherapy. PBMC sorting kept live CD3+CD8+ cells without CD19 or CD56. V lost 6 bases to trimming and J lost 1 base; unmatched junction nucleotides: 5. Germline values: CDR1 MNHEY, CDR2 SMNVEV (reference sequence). The CDR3 runs 14 residues. This clonotype originated in a human donor with melanoma. The chain joins TRBV27 to TRBJ1-1; 7 nucleotides match TRBD1. Sequences were derived from CD8+ T cells sorted from blood (inferred from file names), sampled from a patient given nivolumab and ipilimumab in sequence. The CDR3: CASRFQGGNTEAFF. The CDR3 bases are TGTGCCAGCAGGTTCCAGGGGGGGAACACTGAAGCTTTCTTT.